This T cell receptor delta chain was recorded in a study of γδ T cells in repeated Plasmodium falciparum infection. Overall study: Malian children with intense seasonal malaria exposure were compared with matched Australian children.

TCRdb re-called the multiplex PCR reads using CATT. The profile covers 55,000 to 70,000 delta-chain clones, with over 1.5% appearing a single time and roughly 15% taken by the ten largest. In its sample, this clone was seen many times. The protein that TCRdb holds for this DNA derives from a much larger clone and differs from the translated DNA at residue 9, which likely indicates a read error; the protein shown here is translated from the DNA. Sample: gamma-delta T cells from blood. The clonotype originates from a pool of human donors (malaria-infected and uninfected, not separated).

CDR3 nucleotides: TGTGCTCTTGGGGAACTAGGACACTGGGGGAGCGATAAACTCATCTTT. Its protein is CALGELGHWGSDKLIF. The gene calls are TRDV1 and TRDJ1; TRDD3 agrees at 9 bases. TCRdb supplies no J gene; here it was assigned by aligning the nucleotide sequence to germline. The CDR3 consists of 16 residues. V trimming: 0 bases; J trimming: 4 bases; junction bases outside the gene matches: 6. Germline CDR1 is TSWWSYY and CDR2 is QGS.